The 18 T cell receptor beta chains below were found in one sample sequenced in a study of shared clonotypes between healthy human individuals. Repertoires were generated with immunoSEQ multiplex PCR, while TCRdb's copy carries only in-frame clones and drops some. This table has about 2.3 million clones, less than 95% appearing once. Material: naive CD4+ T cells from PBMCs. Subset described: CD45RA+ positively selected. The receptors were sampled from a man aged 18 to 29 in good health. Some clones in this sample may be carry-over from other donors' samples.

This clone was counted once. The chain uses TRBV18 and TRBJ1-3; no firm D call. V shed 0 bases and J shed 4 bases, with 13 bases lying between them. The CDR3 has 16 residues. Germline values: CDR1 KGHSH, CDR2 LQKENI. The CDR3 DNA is TGTGCCAGCTCACCACCGAGGAGGTTGGAGGGAAACACCATATATTTT. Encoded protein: CASSPPRRLEGNTIYF.

In DNA form, the CDR3 reads TGTGCCAGCACCAAAGGCAGGGGAACTAATGAAAAACTGTTTTTT. This encodes CASTKGRGTNEKLFF. V is TRBV28 and J is TRBJ1-4; possibly TRBD1 for D (6 bases). Trimming cost V 7 bases and J 1 base, with 13 bases left between them. The CDR3 totals 15 residues. Germline lookup yields CDR1 MDHEN and CDR2 SYDVKM.

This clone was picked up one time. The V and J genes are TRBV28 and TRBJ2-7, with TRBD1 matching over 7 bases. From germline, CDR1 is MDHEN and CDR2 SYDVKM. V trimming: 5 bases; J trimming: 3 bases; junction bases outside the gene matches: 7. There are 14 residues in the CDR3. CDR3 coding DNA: TGTGCCAGCAGTGAGACAGGGCGGCTCTACGAGCAGTACTTC. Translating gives CASSETGRLYEQYF.

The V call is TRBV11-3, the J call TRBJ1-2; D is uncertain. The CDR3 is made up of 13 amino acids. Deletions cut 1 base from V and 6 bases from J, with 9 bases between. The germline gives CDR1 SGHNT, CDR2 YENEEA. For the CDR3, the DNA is TGTGCCAGCAGCTTAGTAACGCGGGATGGCTACACCTTC. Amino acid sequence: CASSLVTRDGYTF.

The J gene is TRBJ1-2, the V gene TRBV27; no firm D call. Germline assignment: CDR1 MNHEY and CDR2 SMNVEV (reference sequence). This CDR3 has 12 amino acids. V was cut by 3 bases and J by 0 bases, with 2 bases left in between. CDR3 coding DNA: TGTGCCAGCAGTTTTACTAACTATGGCTACACCTTC. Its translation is CASSFTNYGYTF.

The DNA for the CDR3 is TGTGCCAGCAGCCAAGTCCTCGGGGTCCACTACACCTTC. It translates to CASSQVLGVHYTF. V usage is TRBV4-2 and J usage is TRBJ1-2; D is unclear. Deletions cut 1 base from V and 10 bases from J, with 13 bases between. The CDR3 has 13 residues. Germline assignment: CDR1 LGHNA and CDR2 YNFKEQ.

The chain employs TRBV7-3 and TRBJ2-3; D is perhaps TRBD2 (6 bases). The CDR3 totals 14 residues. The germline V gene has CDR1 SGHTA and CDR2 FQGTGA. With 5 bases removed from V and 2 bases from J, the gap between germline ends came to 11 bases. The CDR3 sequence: CASSRGTTTDTQYF. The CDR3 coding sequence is TGTGCCAGCAGCCGCGGGACCACCACAGATACGCAGTATTTT.

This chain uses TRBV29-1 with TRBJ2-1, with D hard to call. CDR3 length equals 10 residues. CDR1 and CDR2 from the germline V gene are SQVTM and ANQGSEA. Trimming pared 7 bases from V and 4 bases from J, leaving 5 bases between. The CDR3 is CSAVYNEQFF. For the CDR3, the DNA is TGCAGCGCCGTGTACAATGAGCAGTTCTTC.

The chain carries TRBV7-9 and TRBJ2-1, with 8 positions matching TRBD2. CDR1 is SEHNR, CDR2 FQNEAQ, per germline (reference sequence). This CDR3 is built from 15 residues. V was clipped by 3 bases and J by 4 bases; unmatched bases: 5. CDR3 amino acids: CASSFTSGVYNEQFF. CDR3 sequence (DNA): TGTGCCAGCAGCTTCACTAGCGGAGTTTACAATGAGCAGTTCTTC.

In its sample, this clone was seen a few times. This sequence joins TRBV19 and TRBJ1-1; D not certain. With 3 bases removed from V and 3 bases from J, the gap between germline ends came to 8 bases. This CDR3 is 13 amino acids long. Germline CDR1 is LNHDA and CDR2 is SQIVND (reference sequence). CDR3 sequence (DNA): TGTGCCAGTAGTATTGCCATCTACACTGAAGCTTTCTTT. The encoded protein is CASSIAIYTEAFF.

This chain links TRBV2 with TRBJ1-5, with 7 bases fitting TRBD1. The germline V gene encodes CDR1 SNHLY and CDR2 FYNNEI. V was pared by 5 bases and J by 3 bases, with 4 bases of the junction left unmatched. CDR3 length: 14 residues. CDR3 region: CASSPTGPNQPQHF. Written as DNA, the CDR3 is TGTGCCAGCAGTCCGACAGGGCCCAATCAGCCCCAGCATTTT.

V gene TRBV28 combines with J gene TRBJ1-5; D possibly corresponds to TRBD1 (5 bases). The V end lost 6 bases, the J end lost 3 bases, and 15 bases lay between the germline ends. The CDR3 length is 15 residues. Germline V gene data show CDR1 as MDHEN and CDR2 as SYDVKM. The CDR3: CASSEPRGPNQPQHF. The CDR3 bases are TGTGCCAGCAGCGAACCTAGGGGCCCCAATCAGCCCCAGCATTTT.

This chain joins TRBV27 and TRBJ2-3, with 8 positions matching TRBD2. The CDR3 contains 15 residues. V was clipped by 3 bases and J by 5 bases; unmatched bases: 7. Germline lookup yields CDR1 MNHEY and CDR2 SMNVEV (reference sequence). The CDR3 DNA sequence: TGTGCCAGCAGTTTTGCCGGGAGGGGAATAGATACGCAGTATTTT. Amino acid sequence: CASSFAGRGIDTQYF.

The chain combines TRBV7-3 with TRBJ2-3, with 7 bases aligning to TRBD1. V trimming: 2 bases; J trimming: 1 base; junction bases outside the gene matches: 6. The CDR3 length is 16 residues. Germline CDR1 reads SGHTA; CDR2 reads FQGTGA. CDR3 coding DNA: TGTGCCAGCAGCTTAGTTGACAGGGCGGGCACAGATACGCAGTATTTT. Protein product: CASSLVDRAGTDTQYF.

The CDR3 bases are TGTGCCAGCAGTTCGACAGGGACGCCTATGAGTTACGAGCAGTACTTC. This translates into CASSSTGTPMSYEQYF. The chain uses TRBV28 and TRBJ2-7, with 7 bases aligning to TRBD1. CDR3 size: 16 residues. With 4 bases clipped from V and 4 bases from J, the junction kept 13 bases outside the gene matches. Germline loops: CDR1 MDHEN, CDR2 SYDVKM.

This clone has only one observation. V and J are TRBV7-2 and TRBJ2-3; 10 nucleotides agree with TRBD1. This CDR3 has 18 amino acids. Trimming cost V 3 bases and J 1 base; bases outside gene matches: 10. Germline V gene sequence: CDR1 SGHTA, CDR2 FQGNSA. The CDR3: CASSFTGQGISGTDTQYF. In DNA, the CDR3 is TGTGCCAGCAGCTTTACGGGACAGGGGATTTCTGGCACAGATACGCAGTATTTT.

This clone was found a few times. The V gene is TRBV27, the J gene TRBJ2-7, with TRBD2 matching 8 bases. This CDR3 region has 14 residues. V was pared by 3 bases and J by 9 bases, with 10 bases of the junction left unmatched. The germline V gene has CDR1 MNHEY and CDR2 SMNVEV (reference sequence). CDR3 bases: TGTGCCAGCAGTTTCACTAGCGGTCCTCGCGTGCAGTACTTC. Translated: CASSFTSGPRVQYF.

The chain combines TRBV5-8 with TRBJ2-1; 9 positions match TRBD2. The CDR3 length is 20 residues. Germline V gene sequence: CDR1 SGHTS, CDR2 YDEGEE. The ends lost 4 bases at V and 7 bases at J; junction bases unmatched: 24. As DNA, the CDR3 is TGTGCCAGCAGCCCCCCGCCGTACGTGAGCGGGAGGTCCCAAGGGAATGAGCAGTTCTTC. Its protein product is CASSPPPYVSGRSQGNEQFF.